The source of this T cell receptor (beta chain) is a study of blood T cells in healthy people across ages. CDR1 is DFQATT and CDR2 is SNEGSKA in the germline V gene (reference sequence). This CDR3 region has 14 residues. Germline trimming cut 6 bases from V and 3 bases from J; bases unmatched to any gene: 9. Caucasian individuals from Russia who were healthy and aged 6 to 90 acted as donors. A sample-barcoded 5' primer and a J-beta primer mix were used in a second PCR of roughly 7 to 11 cycles. The study obtained at least 3 million CDR3-containing paired-end reads from every sample. MiXCR, run by TCRdb on the 5' RACE reads, gives a single entry per CDR3 protein. Here the sample spans 800,000 to 1,000,000 distinct CDR3 sequences, under 50% being singletons.

This chain links TRBV20-1 with TRBJ1-2, with 8 positions matching TRBD1. This receptor was taken from a man in his thirties or forties in good health. Sequencing input: blood. CDR3 bases: TGCAGTGCCACAGGCCACAGGGGGGACTATGGCTACACCTTC. This sequence encodes CSATGHRGDYGYTF.